Sequencing of this T cell receptor (beta chain) was carried out in a study of regulatory T cells in long-lasting Graves disease. The time point here: newly diagnosed GD, antithyroid drugs for less than 3 months. PBMC-derived RNA was used for the TCR library. This clonotype was recorded at least ten times. Building of the TCR beta libraries involved iRepertoire HTBI primers and Arm-PCR of CDR3 regions. Using its own MiXCR run on the multiplex PCR reads, TCRdb lists one record per CDR3 protein. This sample has around 480,000 distinct CDR3 sequences, with 16% found just once. In addition, the sample was reused for a study of T cells in Graves' hyperthyroidism and ophthalmopathy.

The source was peripheral blood mononuclear cells (PBMCs), collected at new diagnosis, from a patient treated with antithyroid drugs. The TCR comes from a woman aged 35-60 years with Graves disease.

The CDR3 loop is CASSSQSGYTF. CDR3 bases: TGTGCCAGCAGTTCCCAGAGTGGCTACACCTTC. The chain is built from TRBV12-3 or TRBV12-4 and TRBJ1-2; D is uncertain. The CDR3 has 11 amino acids. Trimming left V 4 bases short and J 7 bases short, with 7 bases between.